This T cell receptor beta chain originates from a study of T cell responses to AZD1222 COVID-19 vaccine (dated by TCRdb to about 2021). Regarding the complete study: AZD1222 recipients given second doses at about 4 weeks or at about 12 weeks were pooled, since spike-specific TCR depth and breadth were not found to differ between the two schedules. TCR sequencing was performed for about 250 trial participants, of whom about 200 were given two doses of AZD1222 and around 26 were given two doses of MenACWY control vaccine. Enrollment into the trials was organized by age into subgroups of 18-55, 56-69 and 70-plus years, and those subgroups contained roughly 140, 27 and 60 TCR-sequenced participants, respectively. General findings and caveats noted by the study authors: The vaccine-associated CD4 TCRs covered the entire spike protein, and the dominant responses fell in regions 160-218 and 743-854. Reportedly, close to half of the unique spike-specific TCRs recognized epitopes lying outside the regions that are mutated in the B.1.351 and B.1.1.7 variants. After two AZD1222 doses, both the breadth and the depth of spike-specific TCRs were significantly higher than at day 0 and than in MenACWY recipients. Because no day 14 peak-response samples were available, repertoires were characterized only after the peak T cell response. Most participants were white British and females outnumbered males, and the authors suggested that clonal diversity may have been underestimated. Conclusions about previously exposed vaccinees are limited, since just six or seven AZD1222 recipients were seropositive for SARS-CoV-2 at baseline. The 56-69-year group was small, and its depth increase did not reach significance, likely because of low power.

The CDR3 regions of human TCRbeta chains were subjected to immunosequencing. The source study handled its data this way. Repertoire TCRs were matched against a reference library of SARS-CoV-2-specific TCRs generated with the MIRA antigen-specificity platform. Breadth meant the fraction of unique TCRs that were SARS-CoV-2-associated, whereas depth meant the fraction of total T cells that were SARS-CoV-2-associated. Using the MIRA data, every spike-specific TCR was mapped to the spike region that the TCR reacted to and assigned to either a CD4 or a CD8 class. Log10-transformed breadth and depth values were compared by one-way ANOVA with Sidak's multiple comparisons tests. The clones in this table, taken by TCRdb from immuneACCESS, are in-frame only. Not every clone is retained; where verified, under half of the shortfall comes from an unresolved V gene, and the cause of the rest is unknown. The V and J calls and the clone size are those of that table, but D and trimming were determined from the DNA. The sample profile shows 95,000 to 150,000 clones; approximately 90% of them were found once. Of the sample, 7.2% falls within the top ten clones.

A word on this clone: Its antigen is unknown. Base qualities are not recorded, but no much larger clone differs from it by a single base.

From the cysteine up to the phenylalanine, the CDR3 has a length of 18 residues. Only CDR3 DNA is held: 54 bases, read in frame from base 1. The junction shows trimming of 6 bases on V and 8 bases on J, plus 31 bases between the germline ends. The germline V gene yields MNHNS for CDR1 and SASEGT for CDR2. The time point label on this specimen signifies: baseline before first vaccination. The vaccinee samples were drawn from two UK trials, COV001 and COV002, one of which was a single-blind randomized controlled phase 2/3 trial testing AZD1222 (ChAdOx1 nCoV-19) in healthy adults. For TCRbeta chain sequencing, PBMC samples were collected from trial participants at day 0 and at day 28 after the second dose.

Sequences were derived from peripheral blood, sampled on day 0 of AZD1222 vaccination. Recombination joined TRBV6-1 with TRBJ1-1; there is no confident call for the D gene. The sequence came from an adult in good health. The CDR3 here reads CASSEKDEGQEETWEAFF. The nucleotides read TGTGCCAGCAGCGAAAAGGACGAAGGCCAGGAGGAGACGTGGGAAGCTTTCTTT.